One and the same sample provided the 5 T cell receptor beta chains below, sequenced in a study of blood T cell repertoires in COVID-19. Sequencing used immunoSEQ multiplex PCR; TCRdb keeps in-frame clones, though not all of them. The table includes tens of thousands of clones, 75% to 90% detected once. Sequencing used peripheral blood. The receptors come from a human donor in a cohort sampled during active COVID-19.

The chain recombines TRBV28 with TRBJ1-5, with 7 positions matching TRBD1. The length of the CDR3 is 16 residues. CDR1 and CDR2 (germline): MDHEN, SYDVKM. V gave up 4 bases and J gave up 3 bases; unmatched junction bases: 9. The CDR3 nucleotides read TGTGCCAGCAGTTCACGGACAGGAGCCATCAATCAGCCCCAGCATTTT. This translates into CASSSRTGAINQPQHF.

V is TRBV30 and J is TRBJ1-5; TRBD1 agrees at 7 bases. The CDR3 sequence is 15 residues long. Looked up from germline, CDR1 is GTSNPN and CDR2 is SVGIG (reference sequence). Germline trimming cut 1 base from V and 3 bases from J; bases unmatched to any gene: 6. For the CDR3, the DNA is TGTGCCTGGAGTGCCGGAACAGGGGACAATCAGCCCCAGCATTTT. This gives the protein CAWSAGTGDNQPQHF. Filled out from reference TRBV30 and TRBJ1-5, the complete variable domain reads SQTIHQWPATLVQPVGSPLSLECTVEGTSNPNLYWYRQAAGRGLQLLFYSVGIGQISSEVPQNLSASRPQDRQFILSSKKLLLSDSGFYLCAWSAGTGDNQPQHFGDGTRLSIL.

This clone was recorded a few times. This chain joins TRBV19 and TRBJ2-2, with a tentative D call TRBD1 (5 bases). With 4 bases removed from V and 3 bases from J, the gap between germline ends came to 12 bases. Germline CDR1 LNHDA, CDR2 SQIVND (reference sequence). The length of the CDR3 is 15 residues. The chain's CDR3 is CASSNIQGDTGELFF. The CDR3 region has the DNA TGTGCCAGTAGTAACATCCAGGGCGACACCGGGGAGCTGTTTTTT.

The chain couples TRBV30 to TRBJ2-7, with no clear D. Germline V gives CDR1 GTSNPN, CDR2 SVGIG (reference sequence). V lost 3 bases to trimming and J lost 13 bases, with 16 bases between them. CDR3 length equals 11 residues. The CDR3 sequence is CAWSASLGAYF. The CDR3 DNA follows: TGTGCCTGGAGCGCTAGTCTAGGCGCCTACTTC.

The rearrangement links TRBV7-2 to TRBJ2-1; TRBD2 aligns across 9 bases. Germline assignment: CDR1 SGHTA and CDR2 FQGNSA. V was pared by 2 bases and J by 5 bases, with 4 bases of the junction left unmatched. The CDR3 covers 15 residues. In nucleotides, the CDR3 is TGTGCCAGCAGCTTAATGATAGCGGGGGACAATGAGCAGTTCTTC. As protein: CASSLMIAGDNEQFF.